The clone carrying this T cell receptor (beta chain) has ten or more counts. Its antigen is undetermined. What was amplified from RNA transcripts were TCR beta CDR3 regions. HTBI primers were used for first-round RT-PCR of the TCR CDR3. TCRdb re-derived calls from the multiplex PCR reads in MiXCR, one entry per CDR3 protein. The profile shows 350,000 to 450,000 distinct CDR3 sequences, roughly 13% of them singletons. A roughly 10 ml volume of fresh peripheral blood provided the PBMCs. This record belongs to a study of T cells in Graves' hyperthyroidism and ophthalmopathy. Findings of the study overall: Researchers report that a 13 V-J model separated ophthalmopathy from stable hyperthyroidism. Blood also held most thyroid clonotypes expanded beyond 0.001.

CDR3 size: 15 residues. Trimming pared 5 bases from V and 5 bases from J, leaving 18 bases between. Germline values: CDR1 LNHDA, CDR2 SQIVND (reference sequence). The V gene is TRBV19, the J gene TRBJ1-1; tentatively, D is TRBD1 (5 bases). Sequencing input: blood. This clonotype was obtained from a man in his fifties with Graves' ophthalmopathy. CDR3: CASSEVGVLSTEAFF. The CDR3 DNA reads as TGTGCCAGTAGTGAAGTAGGGGTCCTTTCGACTGAAGCTTTCTTT.